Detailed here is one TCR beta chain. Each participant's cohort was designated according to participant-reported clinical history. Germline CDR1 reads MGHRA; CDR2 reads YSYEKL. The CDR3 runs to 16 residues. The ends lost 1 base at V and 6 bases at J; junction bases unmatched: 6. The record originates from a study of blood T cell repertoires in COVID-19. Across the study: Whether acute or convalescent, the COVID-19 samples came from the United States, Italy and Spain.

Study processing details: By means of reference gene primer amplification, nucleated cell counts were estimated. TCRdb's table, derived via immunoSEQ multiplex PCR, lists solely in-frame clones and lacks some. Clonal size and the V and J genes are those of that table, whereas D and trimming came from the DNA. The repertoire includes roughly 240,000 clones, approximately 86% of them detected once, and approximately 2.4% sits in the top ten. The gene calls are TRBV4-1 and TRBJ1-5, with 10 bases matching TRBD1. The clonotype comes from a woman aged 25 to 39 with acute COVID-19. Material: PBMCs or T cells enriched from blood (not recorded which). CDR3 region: CASSQGMTGGFQPQHF. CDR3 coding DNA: TGCGCCAGCAGCCAAGGGATGACAGGGGGCTTTCAGCCCCAGCATTTT.